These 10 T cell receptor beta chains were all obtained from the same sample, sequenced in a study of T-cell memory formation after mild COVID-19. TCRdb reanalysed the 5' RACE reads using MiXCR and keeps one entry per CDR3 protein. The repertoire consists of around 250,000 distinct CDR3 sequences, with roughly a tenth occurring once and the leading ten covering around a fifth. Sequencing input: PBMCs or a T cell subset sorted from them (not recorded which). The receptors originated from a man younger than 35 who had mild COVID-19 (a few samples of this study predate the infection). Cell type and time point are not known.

CDR3 DNA: TGTGCCACGGGACTAGCGGGGGGAGATACGCAGTATTTT. It is translated as CATGLAGGDTQYF. The genes are TRBV27 and TRBJ2-3; 15 bases are shared with TRBD2. The germline CDR1 and CDR2 sequences are MNHEY and SMNVEV (reference sequence). With 10 bases clipped from V and 5 bases from J, the junction kept 1 base outside the gene matches. This CDR3 has 13 residues.

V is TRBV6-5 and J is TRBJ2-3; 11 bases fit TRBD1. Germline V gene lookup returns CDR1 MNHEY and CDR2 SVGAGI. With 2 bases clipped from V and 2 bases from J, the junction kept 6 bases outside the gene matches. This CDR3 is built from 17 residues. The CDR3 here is CASSYRGTGGHTDTQYF. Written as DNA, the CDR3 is TGTGCCAGCAGTTACCGGGGGACAGGGGGGCACACAGATACGCAGTATTTT.

The CDR3 DNA sequence: TGTGCCAGCAGCTATAAGGGTGAAGCTTTCTTT. This encodes CASSYKGEAFF. The chain recombines TRBV12-3 or TRBV12-4 with TRBJ1-1; D is unresolved. There are 11 residues in the CDR3. Trimming cost V 6 bases and J 7 bases, with 9 bases left between them.

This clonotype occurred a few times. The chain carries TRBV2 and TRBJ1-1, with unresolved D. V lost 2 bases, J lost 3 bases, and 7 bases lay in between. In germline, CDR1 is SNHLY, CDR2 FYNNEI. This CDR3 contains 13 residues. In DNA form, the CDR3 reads TGTGCCAGCAGTGAAAGGCGGGACACTGAAGCTTTCTTT. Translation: CASSERRDTEAFF. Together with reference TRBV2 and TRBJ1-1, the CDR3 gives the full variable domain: EPEVTQTPSHQVTQMGQEVILRCVPISNHLYFYWYRQILGQKVEFLVSFYNNEISEKSEIFDDQFSVERPDGSNFTLKIRSTKLEDSAMYFCASSERRDTEAFFGQGTRLTVV.

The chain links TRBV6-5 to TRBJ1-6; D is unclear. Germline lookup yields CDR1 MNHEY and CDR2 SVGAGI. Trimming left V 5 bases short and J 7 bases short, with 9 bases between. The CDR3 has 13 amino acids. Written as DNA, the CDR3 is TGTGCCAGCAGTCGTCGTAGAAATTCACCCCTCCACTTT. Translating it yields CASSRRRNSPLHF.

CDR3 residues: CASRIEELNYGYTF. CDR3 bases: TGTGCCAGCAGAATTGAGGAGTTGAACTATGGCTACACCTTC. The chain joins TRBV5-5 to TRBJ1-2; unclear D gene. From germline, CDR1 is SGHKS and CDR2 YYEKEE (reference sequence). Trimming shortened V by 5 bases and J by 2 bases, and 13 bases separated the two germline ends. The CDR3 totals 14 residues.

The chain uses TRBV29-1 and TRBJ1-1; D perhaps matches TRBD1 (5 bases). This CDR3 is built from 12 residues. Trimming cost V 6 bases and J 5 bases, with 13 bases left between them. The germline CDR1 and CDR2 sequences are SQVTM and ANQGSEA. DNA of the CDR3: TGCAGCGTCGGGACTTCGTGGACTGAAGCTTTCTTT. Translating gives CSVGTSWTEAFF.

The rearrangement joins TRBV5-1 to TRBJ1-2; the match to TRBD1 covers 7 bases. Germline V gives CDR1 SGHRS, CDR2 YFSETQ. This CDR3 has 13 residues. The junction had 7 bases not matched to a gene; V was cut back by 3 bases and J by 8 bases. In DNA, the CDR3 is TGCGCCAGCAGCTCAGGGGGTGGTGACGGCTACACCTTC. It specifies CASSSGGGDGYTF.

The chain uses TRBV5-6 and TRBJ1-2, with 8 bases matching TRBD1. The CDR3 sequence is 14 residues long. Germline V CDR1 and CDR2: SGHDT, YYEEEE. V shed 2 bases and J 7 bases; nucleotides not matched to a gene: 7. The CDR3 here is CASSFPDRAFGYTF. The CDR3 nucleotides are TGTGCCAGCAGCTTTCCGGACAGGGCCTTTGGCTACACCTTC.

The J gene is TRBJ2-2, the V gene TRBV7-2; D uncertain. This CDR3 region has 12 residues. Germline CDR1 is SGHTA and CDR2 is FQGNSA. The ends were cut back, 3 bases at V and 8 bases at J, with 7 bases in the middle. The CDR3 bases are TGTGCCAGCAGCTTCCGGTGGGGGGAGCTGTTTTTT. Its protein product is CASSFRWGELFF.